The following is a TCR beta chain sequence with its context. Its antigen is not identified. This specimen comes from a study of shared clonotypes between healthy human individuals. The overall study: The cohort had a couple of women and a few men, ages 18 to 49. Overall study findings and caveats: Naive subsets generally exceeded memory subsets in estimated richness.

The assay ran at deep level. Investigators spread the genomic DNA of each subset evenly over several immunoSEQ plates. Profiled with immunoSEQ multiplex PCR; TCRdb holds only in-frame clones, not every one. Among over 2 million clones, 85% to 95% were seen once, and the ten largest hold 0.1% to 0.15%. Germline lookup yields CDR1 SGHTA and CDR2 FQGNSA. This CDR3 region has 13 residues. Trimming cost V 5 bases and J 6 bases, with 12 bases left between them. This receptor was obtained from a man younger than 35 in good health. Sequencing used naive CD4+ T cells sorted from blood. As for subset: CD45RA+ positively selected. The chain uses TRBV7-2 and TRBJ2-3; D not certain. As DNA, the CDR3 is TGTGCCAGCAGCACCCGTACCGGGGATACGCAGTATTTT. Translation: CASSTRTGDTQYF.